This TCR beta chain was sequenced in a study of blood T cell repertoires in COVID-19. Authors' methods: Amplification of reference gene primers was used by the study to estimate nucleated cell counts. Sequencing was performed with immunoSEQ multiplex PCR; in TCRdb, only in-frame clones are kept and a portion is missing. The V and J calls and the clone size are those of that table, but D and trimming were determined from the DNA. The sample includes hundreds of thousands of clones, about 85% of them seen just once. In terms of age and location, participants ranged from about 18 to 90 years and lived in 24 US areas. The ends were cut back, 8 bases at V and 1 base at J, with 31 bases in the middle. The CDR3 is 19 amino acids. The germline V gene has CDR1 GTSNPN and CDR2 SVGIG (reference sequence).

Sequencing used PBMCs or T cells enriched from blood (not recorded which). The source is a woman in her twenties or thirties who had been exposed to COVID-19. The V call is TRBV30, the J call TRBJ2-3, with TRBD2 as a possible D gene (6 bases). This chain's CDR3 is CAVRSNGFGVAARTDTQYF. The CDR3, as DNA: TGTGCCGTACGCTCCAACGGGTTTGGGGTAGCGGCCCGCACAGATACGCAGTATTTT.